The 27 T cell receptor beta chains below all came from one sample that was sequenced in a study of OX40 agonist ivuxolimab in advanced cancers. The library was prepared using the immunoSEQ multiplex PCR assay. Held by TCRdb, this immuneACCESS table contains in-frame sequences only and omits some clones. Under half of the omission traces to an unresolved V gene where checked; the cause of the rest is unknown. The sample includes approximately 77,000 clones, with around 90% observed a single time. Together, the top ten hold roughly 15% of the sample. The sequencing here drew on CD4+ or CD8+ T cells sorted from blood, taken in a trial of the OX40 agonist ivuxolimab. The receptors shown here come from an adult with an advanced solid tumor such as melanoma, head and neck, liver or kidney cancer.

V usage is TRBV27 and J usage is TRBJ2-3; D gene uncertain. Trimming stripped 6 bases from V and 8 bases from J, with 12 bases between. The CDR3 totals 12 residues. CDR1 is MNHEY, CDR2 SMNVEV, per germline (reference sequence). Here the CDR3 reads CASSRKFGTQYF. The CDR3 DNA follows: TGTGCCAGCAGCCGTAAGTTCGGTACGCAGTATTTT.

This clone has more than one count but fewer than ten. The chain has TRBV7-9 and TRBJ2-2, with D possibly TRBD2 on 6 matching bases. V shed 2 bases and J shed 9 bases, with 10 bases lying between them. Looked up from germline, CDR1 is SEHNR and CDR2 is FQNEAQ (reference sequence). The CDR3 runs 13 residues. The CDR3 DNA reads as TGTGCCAGCAGCTTACCGGAGGGAAGGGAGCTGTTTTTT. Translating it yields CASSLPEGRELFF.

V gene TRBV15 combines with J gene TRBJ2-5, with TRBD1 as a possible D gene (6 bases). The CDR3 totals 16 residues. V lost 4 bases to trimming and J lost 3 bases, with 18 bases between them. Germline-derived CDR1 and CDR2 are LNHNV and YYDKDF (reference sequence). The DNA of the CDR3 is TGTGCCACCAGCAAATCTAAAACAGGGAGTGAAGAGACCCAGTACTTC. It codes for CATSKSKTGSEETQYF.

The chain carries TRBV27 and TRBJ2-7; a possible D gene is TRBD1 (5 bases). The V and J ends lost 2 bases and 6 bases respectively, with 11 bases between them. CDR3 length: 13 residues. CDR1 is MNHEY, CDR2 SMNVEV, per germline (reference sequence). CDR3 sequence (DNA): TGTGCCAGCAGTTTAAGCCGTCAGGGCGAGCAGTACTTC. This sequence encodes CASSLSRQGEQYF.

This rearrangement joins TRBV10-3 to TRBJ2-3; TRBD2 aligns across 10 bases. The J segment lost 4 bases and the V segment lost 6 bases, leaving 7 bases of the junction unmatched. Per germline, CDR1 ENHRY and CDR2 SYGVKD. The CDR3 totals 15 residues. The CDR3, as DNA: TGTGCCATCAGCCGGACTAGCGGAGGCTCAGATACGCAGTATTTT. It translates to CAISRTSGGSDTQYF.

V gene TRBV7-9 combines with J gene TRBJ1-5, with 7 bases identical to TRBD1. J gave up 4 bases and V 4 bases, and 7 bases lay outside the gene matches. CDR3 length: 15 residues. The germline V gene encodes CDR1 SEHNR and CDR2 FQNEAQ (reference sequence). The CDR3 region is CASSSAGTDNQPQHF. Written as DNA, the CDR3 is TGTGCCAGCAGCTCGGCCGGGACAGATAATCAGCCCCAGCATTTT.

DNA for the CDR3: TGTGCCAGCTCCGAGGACAGTCTAAACTACGAGCAGTACTTC. This translates into CASSEDSLNYEQYF. The gene calls are TRBV5-5 and TRBJ2-7, with D possibly being TRBD1 (6 bases). Germline V lookup: CDR1 SGHKS, CDR2 YYEKEE (reference sequence). The CDR3 covers 14 residues. Trimming left V 7 bases short and J 3 bases short, with 17 bases between.

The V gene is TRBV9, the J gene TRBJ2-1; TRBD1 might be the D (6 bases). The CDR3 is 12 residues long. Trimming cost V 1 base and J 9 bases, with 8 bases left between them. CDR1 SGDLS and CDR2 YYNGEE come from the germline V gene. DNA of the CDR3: TGTGCCAGCAGCGTACTAGGGGGTGAGCAGTTCTTC. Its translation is CASSVLGGEQFF.

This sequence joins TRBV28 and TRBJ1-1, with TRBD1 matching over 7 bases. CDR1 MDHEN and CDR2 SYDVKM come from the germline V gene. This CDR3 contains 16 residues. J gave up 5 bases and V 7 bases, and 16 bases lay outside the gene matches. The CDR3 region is CASIPGQKHWGTEAFF. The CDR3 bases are TGTGCCAGCATACCGGGACAGAAACATTGGGGGACTGAAGCTTTCTTT. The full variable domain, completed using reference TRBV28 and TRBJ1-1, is DVKVTQSSRYLVKRTGEKVFLECVQDMDHENMFWYRQDPGLGLRLIYFSYDVKMKEKGDIPEGYSVSREKKERFSLILESASTNQTSMYLCASIPGQKHWGTEAFFGQGTRLTVV.

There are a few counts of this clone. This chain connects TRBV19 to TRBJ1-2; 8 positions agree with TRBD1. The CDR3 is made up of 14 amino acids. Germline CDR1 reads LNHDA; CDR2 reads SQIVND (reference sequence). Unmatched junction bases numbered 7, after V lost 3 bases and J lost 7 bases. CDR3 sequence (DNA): TGTGCCAGTAGTATGGGACAGGAAAGCACTGGCTACACCTTC. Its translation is CASSMGQESTGYTF.

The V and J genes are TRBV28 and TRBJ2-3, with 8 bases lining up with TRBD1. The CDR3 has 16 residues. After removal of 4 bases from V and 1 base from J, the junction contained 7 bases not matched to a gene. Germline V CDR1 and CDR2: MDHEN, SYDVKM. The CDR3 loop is CASSSIMTGGTDTQYF. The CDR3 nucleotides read TGTGCCAGCAGTTCGATAATGACAGGGGGCACAGATACGCAGTATTTT.

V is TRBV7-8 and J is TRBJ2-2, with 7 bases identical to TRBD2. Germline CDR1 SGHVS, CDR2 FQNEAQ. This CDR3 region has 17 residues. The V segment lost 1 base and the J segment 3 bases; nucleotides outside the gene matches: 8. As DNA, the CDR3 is TGTGCCAGCAGCTTAGACGTGGGAGGGCCGGACACCGGGGAGCTGTTTTTT. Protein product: CASSLDVGGPDTGELFF. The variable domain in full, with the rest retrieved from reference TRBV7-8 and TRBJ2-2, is GAGVSQSPRYKVAKRGQDVALRCDPISGHVSLFWYQQALGQGPEFLTYFQNEAQLDKSGLPSDRFFAERPEGSVSTLKIQRTQQEDSAVYLCASSLDVGGPDTGELFFGEGSRLTVL.

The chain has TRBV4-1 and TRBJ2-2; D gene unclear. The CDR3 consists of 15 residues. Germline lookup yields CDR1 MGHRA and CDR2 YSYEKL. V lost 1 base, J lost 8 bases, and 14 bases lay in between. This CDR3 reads CASSQAPTPLGELFF. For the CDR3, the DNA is TGCGCCAGCAGCCAAGCTCCAACCCCCCTGGGGGAGCTGTTTTTT.

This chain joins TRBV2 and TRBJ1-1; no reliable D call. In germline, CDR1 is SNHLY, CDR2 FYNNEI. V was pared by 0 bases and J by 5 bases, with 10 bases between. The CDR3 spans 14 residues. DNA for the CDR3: TGTGCCAGCAGTGAAGCCCGCAGGTGGACTGAAGCTTTCTTT. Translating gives CASSEARRWTEAFF.

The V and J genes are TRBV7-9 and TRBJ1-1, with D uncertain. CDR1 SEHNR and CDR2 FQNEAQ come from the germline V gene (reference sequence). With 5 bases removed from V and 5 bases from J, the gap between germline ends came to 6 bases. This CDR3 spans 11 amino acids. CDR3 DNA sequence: TGTGCCAGCAGCGTGAGTACTGAAGCTTTCTTT. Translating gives CASSVSTEAFF.

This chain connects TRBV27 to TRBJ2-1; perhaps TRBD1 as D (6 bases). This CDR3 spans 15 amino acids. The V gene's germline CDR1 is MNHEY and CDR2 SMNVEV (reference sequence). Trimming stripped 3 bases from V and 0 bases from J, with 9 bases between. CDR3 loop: CASSLVDSSYNEQFF. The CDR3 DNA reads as TGTGCCAGCAGTTTGGTGGACAGCTCCTACAATGAGCAGTTCTTC.

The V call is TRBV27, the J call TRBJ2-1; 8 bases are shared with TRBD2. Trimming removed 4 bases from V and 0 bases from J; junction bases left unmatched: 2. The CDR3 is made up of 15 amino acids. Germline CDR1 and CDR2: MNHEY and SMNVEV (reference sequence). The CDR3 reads CASSWSGSSYNEQFF. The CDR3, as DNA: TGTGCCAGCAGTTGGAGCGGGAGCTCCTACAATGAGCAGTTCTTC.

This chain's CDR3 is CASTQGTDTQYF. DNA of the CDR3: TGTGCCTCGACCCAGGGCACAGATACGCAGTATTTT. This chain links TRBV7-9 with TRBJ2-3; no clear D gene. Germline V CDR1 and CDR2: SEHNR, FQNEAQ (reference sequence). V was cut by 11 bases and J by 1 base, with 10 bases left in between. CDR3 size: 12 residues.

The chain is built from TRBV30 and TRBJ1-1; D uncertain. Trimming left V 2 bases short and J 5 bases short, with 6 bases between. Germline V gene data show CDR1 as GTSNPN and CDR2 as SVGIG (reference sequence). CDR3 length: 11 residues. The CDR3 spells CAWSFGTEAFF. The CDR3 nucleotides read TGTGCCTGGAGTTTTGGGACTGAAGCTTTCTTT.

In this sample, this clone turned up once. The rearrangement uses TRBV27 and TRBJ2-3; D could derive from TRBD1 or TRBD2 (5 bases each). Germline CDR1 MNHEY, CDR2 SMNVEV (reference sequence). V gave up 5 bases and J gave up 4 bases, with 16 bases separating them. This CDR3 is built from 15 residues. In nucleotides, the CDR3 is TGTGCCAGCAGTCCGCTAGGGGAGAATTCAGATACGCAGTATTTT. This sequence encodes CASSPLGENSDTQYF.

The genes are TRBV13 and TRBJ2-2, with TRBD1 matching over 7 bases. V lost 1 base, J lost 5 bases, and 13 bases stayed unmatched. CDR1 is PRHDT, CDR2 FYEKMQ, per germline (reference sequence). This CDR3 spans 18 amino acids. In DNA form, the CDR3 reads TGTGCCAGCAGCTTAGCCCAGATAGGGGGCTATTCGACCGGGGAGCTGTTTTTT. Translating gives CASSLAQIGGYSTGELFF.

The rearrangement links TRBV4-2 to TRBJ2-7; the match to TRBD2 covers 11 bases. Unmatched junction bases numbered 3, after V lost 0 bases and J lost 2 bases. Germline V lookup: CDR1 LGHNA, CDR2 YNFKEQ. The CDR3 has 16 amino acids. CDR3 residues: CASSQDGTSGAYEQYF. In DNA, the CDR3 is TGTGCCAGCAGCCAAGATGGGACTAGCGGAGCCTACGAGCAGTACTTC.

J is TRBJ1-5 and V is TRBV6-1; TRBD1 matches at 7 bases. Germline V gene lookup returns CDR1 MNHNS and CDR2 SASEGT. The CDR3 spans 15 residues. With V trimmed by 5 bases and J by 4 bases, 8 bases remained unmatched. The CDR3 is CASSNGQEYNQPQHF. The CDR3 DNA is TGTGCCAGCAGTAACGGACAGGAATATAATCAGCCCCAGCATTTT.

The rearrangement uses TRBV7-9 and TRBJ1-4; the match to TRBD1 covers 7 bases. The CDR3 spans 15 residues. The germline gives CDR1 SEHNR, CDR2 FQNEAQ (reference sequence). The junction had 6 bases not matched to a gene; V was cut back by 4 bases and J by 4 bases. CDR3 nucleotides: TGTGCCAGCAGCTCCTGGGACAGAATTAATGAAAAACTGTTTTTT. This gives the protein CASSSWDRINEKLFF. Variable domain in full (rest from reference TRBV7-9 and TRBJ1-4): DTGVSQNPRHKITKRGQNVTFRCDPISEHNRLYWYRQTLGQGPEFLTYFQNEAQLEKSRLLSDRFSAERPKGSFSTLEIQRTEQGDSAMYLCASSSWDRINEKLFFGSGTQLSVL.

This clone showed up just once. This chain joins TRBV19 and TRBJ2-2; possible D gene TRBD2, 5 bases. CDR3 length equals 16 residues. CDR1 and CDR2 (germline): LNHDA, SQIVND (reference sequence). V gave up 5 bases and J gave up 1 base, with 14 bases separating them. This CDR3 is CASSHGVGWNTGELFF. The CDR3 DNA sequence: TGTGCCAGTAGTCACGGGGTCGGGTGGAACACCGGGGAGCTGTTTTTT.

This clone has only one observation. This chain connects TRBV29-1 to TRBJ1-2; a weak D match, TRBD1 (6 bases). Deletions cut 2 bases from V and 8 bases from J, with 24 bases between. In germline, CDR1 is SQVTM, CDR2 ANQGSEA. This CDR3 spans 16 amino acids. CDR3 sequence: CSVEFPGARDYFGYTF. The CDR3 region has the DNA TGCAGCGTTGAATTTCCGGGGGCGCGGGACTATTTCGGCTACACCTTC.

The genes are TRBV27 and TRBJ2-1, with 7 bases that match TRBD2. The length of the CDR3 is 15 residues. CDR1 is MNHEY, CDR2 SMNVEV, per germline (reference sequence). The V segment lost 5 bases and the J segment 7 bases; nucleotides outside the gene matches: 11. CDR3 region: CASSPRAGVGNEQFF. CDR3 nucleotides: TGTGCCAGCAGTCCCCGGGCGGGAGTGGGTAATGAGCAGTTCTTC.